This T cell receptor beta chain was retrieved from a study of OX40 agonist ivuxolimab in advanced cancers. As for the study in general: The dose of intravenous ivuxolimab that patients received every 2 weeks ranged from 0.01 to 10 mg/kg. Findings and limits, study-wide: On average, a greater number of expanded clones characterised CD8+ T cells relative to CD4+.

Clones were read by immunoSEQ multiplex PCR, and TCRdb kept only the in-frame ones, dropping some. The profile covers around 66,000 clones, with about 80% appearing a single time and 4% to 4.5% taken by the ten largest. Note on this clone: Its antigen is still unknown.

The sample consisted of CD4+ or CD8+ T cells sorted from blood, taken in a trial of the OX40 agonist ivuxolimab. The source of this sequence is an adult with an advanced solid tumor such as melanoma, head and neck, liver or kidney cancer.

The CDR3: CASQEQGDTEAFF. CDR3 nucleotides: TGTGCCAGCCAAGAACAGGGTGACACTGAAGCTTTCTTT. V gene TRBV18 combines with J gene TRBJ1-1; D perhaps matches TRBD1 (6 bases). The CDR3 runs 13 residues. CDR1 KGHSH and CDR2 LQKENI come from the germline V gene. Trimming took 8 bases from V and 3 from J, leaving 13 bases between them.